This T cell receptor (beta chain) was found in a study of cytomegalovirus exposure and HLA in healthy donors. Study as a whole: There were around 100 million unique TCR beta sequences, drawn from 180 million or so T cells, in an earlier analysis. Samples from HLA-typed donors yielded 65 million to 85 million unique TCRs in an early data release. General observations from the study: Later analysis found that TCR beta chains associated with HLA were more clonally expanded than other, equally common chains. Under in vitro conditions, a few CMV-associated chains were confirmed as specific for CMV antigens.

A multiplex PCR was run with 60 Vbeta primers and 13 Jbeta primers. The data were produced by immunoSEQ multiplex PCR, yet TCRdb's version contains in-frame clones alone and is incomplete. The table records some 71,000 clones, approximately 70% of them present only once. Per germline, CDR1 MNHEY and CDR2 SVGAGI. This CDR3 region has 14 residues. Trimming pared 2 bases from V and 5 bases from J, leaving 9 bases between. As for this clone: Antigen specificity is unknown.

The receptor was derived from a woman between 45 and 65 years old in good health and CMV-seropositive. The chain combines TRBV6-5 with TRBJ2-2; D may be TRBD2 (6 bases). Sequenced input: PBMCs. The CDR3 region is CASSYGGGTGELFF. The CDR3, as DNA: TGTGCCAGCAGTTACGGGGGAGGAACCGGGGAGCTGTTTTTT.